These T cell receptor beta chains were read from a single sample in a study of CD4 T cells in relation to SARS-CoV-2 and coronaviruses. The protocol was immunoSEQ multiplex PCR, while the TCRdb copy is restricted to in-frame clones and leaves out a portion. The sample comprises some 40,000 clones, approximately 86% of which are singletons, and approximately 4.5% rests with the top ten. Antigens for these TCRs are unknown. Sequenced sample: naive CD4+ T cells from PBMCs, cultured in vitro. These receptors were obtained from an adult with COVID-19. Both conserved end residues are part of each CDR3. Fields, in order: clone size, D gene, CDR3 length, V gene, J gene, CDR3 DNA, CDR3 protein. A D gene is named only where the DNA matches it firmly. Clone size is not always given. Where it is, it says once, few, many or a class for expanded clones.

.	.	15	TRBV7-3	TRBJ2-3	TGTGCCAGCAGCTTGTATCCGGGACACACAGATACGCAGTATTTT	CASSLYPGHTDTQYF
.	.	15	TRBV7-2	TRBJ1-4	TGTGCCAGCAGTCGCGGGACACCCGGAAATGAAAAACTGTTTTTT	CASSRGTPGNEKLFF
.	.	14	TRBV7-8	TRBJ1-5	TGTGCCAGCAGCTTACCGGGGGGAGGACAGCCCCAGCATTTT	CASSLPGGGQPQHF
few	.	13	TRBV7-3	TRBJ2-2	TGTGCCAGCAGCACGAACGCGGCCGGGGAGCTGTTTTTT	CASSTNAAGELFF
.	.	14	TRBV9	TRBJ2-7	TGTGCCAGCAGCGTAGTTGGCGCCTCCGACGAGCAGTACTTC	CASSVVGASDEQYF
.	TRBD2	17	TRBV6-1	TRBJ2-1	TGTGCCAGCAGTGAAGGCGGACTAGCGGGAAATTACAATGAGCAGTTCTTC	CASSEGGLAGNYNEQFF
.	TRBD1	14	TRBV7-2	TRBJ2-4	TGTGCCAGCATCGCTTCTATAGGGACAGGGATTCAGTACTTC	CASIASIGTGIQYF
.	TRBD2	19	TRBV6-1	TRBJ2-6	TGTGCCAGCAGTGATCCTACTAGCGGGAGGGCCTCAGGGGCCAACGTCCTGACTTTC	CASSDPTSGRASGANVLTF
.	TRBD1	14	TRBV13	TRBJ2-7	TGTGCCAGCAGCTGGACAGGGGGCGCCTACGAGCAGTACTTC	CASSWTGGAYEQYF
once	TRBD2	15	TRBV7-6	TRBJ2-3	TGTGCCAGCAGCGAACTAGCGGGGGGCACAGATACGCAGTATTTT	CASSELAGGTDTQYF
.	.	13	TRBV7-9	TRBJ2-7	TGTGCCAGCAGCTTCCCTGGACGGTACGAGCAGTACTTC	CASSFPGRYEQYF
.	.	14	TRBV4-2	TRBJ1-2	TGTGCCAGCAGCCAAGCGGACAGAAACTATGGCTACACCTTC	CASSQADRNYGYTF
.	.	11	TRBV5-1	TRBJ1-1	TGCGCCAGCACGGGAGGGACTGAAGCTTTCTTT	CASTGGTEAFF
.	.	12	TRBV7-9	TRBJ2-3	TGTGCCAGCAGCCCTAGGACAGATACGCAGTATTTT	CASSPRTDTQYF
.	.	15	TRBV28	TRBJ2-1	TGTGCCAGCAGATATGCACCGAGCGGGTTCAATGAGCAGTTCTTC	CASRYAPSGFNEQFF
.	.	13	TRBV9	TRBJ2-3	TGTGCCAGCAGCGCCAGAGGTACAGATACGCAGTATTTT	CASSARGTDTQYF
.	TRBD2	17	TRBV4-1	TRBJ2-3	TGCGCCAGCAGCCCGAGACTAGCGGGAGGGCCACAAGATACGCAGTATTTT	CASSPRLAGGPQDTQYF
.	.	12	TRBV6-2/TRBV6-3	TRBJ2-3	TGTGCCAGCAGCCAAACAGAGGACACGCAGTATTTT	CASSQTEDTQYF
.	.	14	TRBV5-6	TRBJ1-5	TGTGCCAGCAGCTTGATGGAGCGCAATCAGCCCCAGCATTTT	CASSLMERNQPQHF
.	.	14	TRBV28	TRBJ2-1	TGTGCCAGCAGTTTATCGACTAGTGGCAATGAGCAGTTCTTC	CASSLSTSGNEQFF
.	TRBD1	17	TRBV6-2/TRBV6-3	TRBJ1-1	TGTGCCAGCAGTTACACAGGGACAGGGTCCATGAACACTGAAGCTTTCTTT	CASSYTGTGSMNTEAFF
.	TRBD1	17	TRBV5-1	TRBJ1-1	TGCGCCAGCAGCTTGGGGGACAGGGGGCTAGAGGGCACTGAAGCTTTCTTT	CASSLGDRGLEGTEAFF
.	TRBD1	15	TRBV7-3	TRBJ2-1	TGTGCCAGCAGCCCTAGGACAGGATTTTACAATGAGCAGTTCTTC	CASSPRTGFYNEQFF
few	TRBD2	14	TRBV28	TRBJ2-1	TGTGCCAGCGGGACTAGCGGGAGCATCAATGAGCAGTTCTTC	CASGTSGSINEQFF
.	TRBD2	15	TRBV28	TRBJ2-1	TGTGCCAGCAATTCGGTAGCGGGAGGGAACAATGAGCAGTTCTTC	CASNSVAGGNNEQFF
.	TRBD2	15	TRBV11-2	TRBJ2-1	TGTGCCAGCAGCCTTAGCGGGACCCACTACAATGAGCAGTTCTTC	CASSLSGTHYNEQFF
.	.	16	TRBV9	TRBJ1-2	TGTGCCAGCAGCGTAGACGGACCCGGTTCTAACTATGGCTACACCTTC	CASSVDGPGSNYGYTF
.	.	17	TRBV27	TRBJ2-1	TGTGCCAGCAGTCCATACGACGACGACCTCCTGGGAAATGAGCAGTTCTTC	CASSPYDDDLLGNEQFF
.	.	16	TRBV7-9	TRBJ2-5	TGTGCCAGCAGCTTAAACTCTATACGGCGGGATGAGACCCAGTACTTC	CASSLNSIRRDETQYF
.	.	14	TRBV7-8	TRBJ2-3	TGTGCCAGCAGCTTAGCGGGAGATGCAGATACGCAGTATTTT	CASSLAGDADTQYF
few	.	15	TRBV7-9	TRBJ2-7	TGTGCCAGCAGCTTAGGAGGATCGATCGTAACCGAGCAGTACTTC	CASSLGGSIVTEQYF
.	.	12	TRBV28	TRBJ1-2	TGTGCCAGCTACAGGGAGGACTATGGCTACACCTTC	CASYREDYGYTF
.	.	16	TRBV24-1	TRBJ1-5	TGTGCCACCAGTGACCCCACAGGCGATAGCAATCAGCCCCAGCATTTT	CATSDPTGDSNQPQHF
.	.	13	TRBV28	TRBJ2-5	TGTGCCAGCAGTTCCGGACTAAGGGAGACCCAGTACTTC	CASSSGLRETQYF
.	.	12	TRBV2	TRBJ1-2	TGTGCCAGCCGTCGGGAGGGGAATGGCTACACCTTC	CASRREGNGYTF
.	.	13	TRBV19	TRBJ2-1	TGTGCCAGTAGCCCCTCCGGGGGCAATGAGCAGTTCTTC	CASSPSGGNEQFF
.	.	13	TRBV28	TRBJ2-7	TGTGCCAGCAGCCTCGGAGCGGTATACGAGCAGTACTTC	CASSLGAVYEQYF
.	TRBD1	16	TRBV7-8	TRBJ2-5	TGTGCCAGCAGCCCTACCAGGGGGATAAGAATAAGGACCCAGTACTTC	CASSPTRGIRIRTQYF
.	.	16	TRBV9	TRBJ2-7	TGTGCCAGCAGCGGCATCTCGCAACAGGGTAAAAACGAGCAGTACTTC	CASSGISQQGKNEQYF
.	TRBD1	16	TRBV28	TRBJ2-7	TGTGCCAGCAGTTTAGTCATCTGGACAGGGAACTACGAGCAGTACTTC	CASSLVIWTGNYEQYF
.	TRBD2	15	TRBV30	TRBJ2-7	TGTGCCTGGAGTGTATCGCTAGCGGGAGTAGACGAGCAGTACTTC	CAWSVSLAGVDEQYF
.	.	11	TRBV5-1	TRBJ1-2	TGCGCCAGCAGCTCAGACTATGGCTACACCTTC	CASSSDYGYTF
.	.	16	TRBV18	TRBJ2-7	TGTGCCAGCTCACCAACAGCGGACCCAGGCACCTACGAGCAGTACTTC	CASSPTADPGTYEQYF
.	TRBD2	14	TRBV5-1	TRBJ2-3	TGCGCCACCAGACTAGCGGCAACCACAGATACGCAGTATTTT	CATRLAATTDTQYF
few	.	15	TRBV2	TRBJ1-6	TGTGCCAGCAGTGAAGTGAGACTGGCTAATTCACCCCTCCACTTT	CASSEVRLANSPLHF
once	.	12	TRBV28	TRBJ2-7	TGTGCCAGCCGAGGACTGGTACGCGAGCAGTACTTC	CASRGLVREQYF
.	.	15	TRBV5-6	TRBJ2-1	TGTGCCAGCAGCTTGGTAGGGACGACCTACAATGAGCAGTTCTTC	CASSLVGTTYNEQFF
.	.	16	TRBV5-4	TRBJ1-3	TGTGCCAGCAGCTTGGGACAGCAAACAACTGGAAACACCATATATTTT	CASSLGQQTTGNTIYF
.	.	16	TRBV5-1	TRBJ2-1	TGCGCCAGCAGCTTAGGAGTCCCCCCGCCCGGCAATGAGCAGTTCTTC	CASSLGVPPPGNEQFF
.	.	10	TRBV6-5	TRBJ1-1	TGTGCCAGCAGTAACACTGAAGCTTTCTTT	CASSNTEAFF
once	.	15	TRBV19	TRBJ2-1	TGTGCCAGTAGTGTTCCTCAACTGGATTACAATGAGCAGTTCTTC	CASSVPQLDYNEQFF
once	.	15	TRBV5-1	TRBJ2-7	TGCGCCAGCAGCTTGGCCGGAGGACTGACCTACGAGCAGTACTTC	CASSLAGGLTYEQYF
.	TRBD2	15	TRBV5-6	TRBJ2-7	TGTGCCAGCAGCTGGGTCAGTAGCGGGAGTTACGAGCAGTACTTC	CASSWVSSGSYEQYF
.	TRBD2	16	TRBV7-6	TRBJ2-7	TGTGCCAGCAGCTCCTGGCCTAGCGGGAGGTCCTACGAGCAGTACTTC	CASSSWPSGRSYEQYF
.	.	12	TRBV7-8	TRBJ1-4	TGTGCCAGCAGCTTACAGCGAGAAAAACTGTTTTTT	CASSLQREKLFF
once	TRBD1	16	TRBV5-5	TRBJ1-5	TGTGCCAGCAGCTTAGGACAGGGCGGTAGCAATCAGCCCCAGCATTTT	CASSLGQGGSNQPQHF
few	TRBD2	15	TRBV6-2/TRBV6-3	TRBJ2-3	TGTGCCAGCAGTTACTCGCTAGCGGGAGCAGATACGCAGTATTTT	CASSYSLAGADTQYF
once	.	15	TRBV3-1/TRBV3-2	TRBJ2-1	TGTGCCAGCAGCCCCCCAGCCCGGCCTTACAATGAGCAGTTCTTC	CASSPPARPYNEQFF